These 20 T cell receptor beta chains share one sample of origin, sequenced in a study of blood T cells in healthy people across ages. Next came a second PCR, run for about 7 to 11 cycles, which used a sample-barcoded 5' primer along with a J-beta primer mix. TCRdb passed the 5' RACE reads through MiXCR, listing each CDR3 protein once. Found here are about 970,000 distinct CDR3 sequences, roughly 51% of them singletons; the top ten hold 20% to 25%. Sequencing used blood. These receptors all stem from a woman aged 55-70 years in good health.

The V gene is TRBV14, the J gene TRBJ2-2, with D possibly being TRBD2 (6 bases). V was pared by 5 bases and J by 4 bases, with 14 bases between. CDR1 is SGHDN and CDR2 is FVKESK in the germline V gene. This CDR3 region has 15 residues. As DNA, the CDR3 is TGTGCCAGCAGCTTCCTCGGGGGTGGCACCGGGGAGCTGTTTTTT. Translated: CASSFLGGGTGELFF.

The rearrangement links TRBV12-3 or TRBV12-4 to TRBJ1-1, with no clear D. V shed 3 bases and J shed 0 bases, with 8 bases lying between them. The CDR3 sequence is 14 residues long. In DNA, the CDR3 is TGTGCCAGCAGTTTGAGCAGGATGAACACTGAAGCTTTCTTT. Its translation is CASSLSRMNTEAFF.

Note on this clonotype: One end of the junction varies from germline; a read error may be responsible. The CDR3 DNA follows: TGTGCCAGCAGTGAATTTGGACAGATCTACAATAAGCAGTTCTTC. This translates into CASSEFGQIYNKQFF. V and J are TRBV2 and TRBJ2-1; a weak D match, TRBD1 (6 bases). This CDR3 comprises 15 residues. The germline V gene has CDR1 SNHLY and CDR2 FYNNEI.

This rearrangement joins TRBV2 to TRBJ2-7; D perhaps matches TRBD1 (6 bases). The CDR3 covers 13 residues. Trimming left V 4 bases short and J 2 bases short, with 9 bases between. Germline V gives CDR1 SNHLY, CDR2 FYNNEI. This CDR3 is CASSVQGTYEQYF. Written as DNA, the CDR3 is TGTGCCAGCAGTGTACAGGGTACCTACGAGCAGTACTTC.

This clonotype was seen a single time. The rearrangement joins TRBV2 to TRBJ1-4; D gene ambiguous. From germline, CDR1 is SNHLY and CDR2 FYNNEI. Between the trimmed V and J ends, which lost 7 bases and 8 bases, there was a span of 14 bases. This CDR3 spans 13 amino acids. CDR3 nucleotide sequence: TGTGCCAGCACCATCGAGGCCAAGGAAAAACTGTTTTTT. Residues: CASTIEAKEKLFF.

This clonotype was observed a few times. The CDR3 DNA sequence: TGTGCCTGGAGTTGGGGATACGAGCAGTACTTC. Translation: CAWSWGYEQYF. The gene calls are TRBV30 and TRBJ2-7; no firm D call. V lost 2 bases to trimming and J lost 4 bases, with 6 bases between them. CDR3 length: 11 amino acids. Germline lookup yields CDR1 GTSNPN and CDR2 SVGIG (reference sequence). Full variable domain (remainder filled in from reference TRBV30 and TRBJ2-7): SQTIHQWPATLVQPVGSPLSLECTVEGTSNPNLYWYRQAAGRGLQLLFYSVGIGQISSEVPQNLSASRPQDRQFILSSKKLLLSDSGFYLCAWSWGYEQYFGPGTRLTVT.

The chain employs TRBV6-2 or TRBV6-3 and TRBJ2-7, with TRBD2 matching 13 bases. This CDR3 region has 19 residues. V lost 2 bases to trimming and J lost 0 bases; unmatched junction nucleotides: 10. Germline V gives CDR1 MNHEY, CDR2 SVGEGT. The CDR3 coding sequence is TGTGCCAGCAGTTACACCTTGACTAGCGGGAGGTTTAGCTCCTACGAGCAGTACTTC. Translation: CASSYTLTSGRFSSYEQYF.

V and J are TRBV6-5 and TRBJ1-1; D is ambiguous. Trimming removed 5 bases from V and 4 bases from J, with 11 bases in between. CDR1 is MNHEY, CDR2 SVGAGI, per germline. The CDR3 spans 13 residues. The CDR3 loop reads CASSLTRGTEAFF. The CDR3 nucleotides are TGTGCCAGCAGTCTCACCCGGGGCACTGAAGCTTTCTTT.

The chain joins TRBV15 to TRBJ1-4; TRBD1 matches at 9 bases. V shed 0 bases and J 7 bases; nucleotides not matched to a gene: 12. There are 18 residues in the CDR3. Germline V gene data show CDR1 as LNHNV and CDR2 as YYDKDF (reference sequence). The DNA of the CDR3 is TGTGCCACCAGCAGAGAGGGACAGGGAGGGGCTGGAAGTGAAAAACTGTTTTTT. The encoded protein is CATSREGQGGAGSEKLFF.

This clonotype has a count of ten or more. The gene calls are TRBV13 and TRBJ1-2; D is possibly TRBD1 (6 bases). The CDR3 length is 16 residues. Germline V gene lookup returns CDR1 PRHDT and CDR2 FYEKMQ (reference sequence). Trimming took 4 bases from V and 8 from J, leaving 23 bases between them. The CDR3 bases are TGTGCCAGCAGCTCCCAATTCCTGGGGCCCGGGGGCGGCTACACCTTC. Its protein is CASSSQFLGPGGGYTF.

The chain recombines TRBV5-1 with TRBJ2-5; D gene uncertain. V shed 2 bases and J shed 2 bases, with 10 bases lying between them. CDR3 length: 14 amino acids. Germline values: CDR1 SGHRS, CDR2 YFSETQ. The CDR3 DNA sequence: TGCGCCAGCAGCTTTGCAGCAACGCAAGAGACCCAGTACTTC. Translating it yields CASSFAATQETQYF.

The gene calls are TRBV5-1 and TRBJ2-7, with D possibly matching TRBD2 (5 bases). There are 17 residues in the CDR3. Germline V gene sequence: CDR1 SGHRS, CDR2 YFSETQ. Trimming took off 1 base at V and 3 bases at J, with 20 bases between the two ends. CDR3 loop: CASSLTVVGVDIYEQYF. In DNA form, the CDR3 reads TGCGCCAGCAGCTTGACAGTGGTCGGGGTCGATATCTACGAGCAGTACTTC. The full variable domain, its missing parts supplied by reference TRBV5-1 and TRBJ2-7, is KAGVTQTPRYLIKTRGQQVTLSCSPISGHRSVSWYQQTPGQGLQFLFEYFSETQRNKGNFPGRFSGRQFSNSRSEMNVSTLELGDSALYLCASSLTVVGVDIYEQYFGPGTRLTVT.

A single count supports this clonotype. The chain is built from TRBV20-1 and TRBJ2-5; D is uncertain. The DNA end favors TRBJ2-7, so the J call may be wrong. CDR3 length: 11 residues. Germline lookup yields CDR1 DFQATT and CDR2 SNEGSKA (reference sequence). This chain's CDR3 is CSRATTYEQYF. Here the CDR3 DNA reads TGCAGCCGCGCAACGACCTACGAGCAGTACTTC.

The chain combines TRBV5-4 with TRBJ2-3, with 8 bases matching TRBD2. This CDR3 has 14 residues. Trimming cost V 3 bases and J 7 bases; bases outside gene matches: 7. CDR1 SGHNT and CDR2 YYREEE come from the germline V gene (reference sequence). CDR3 nucleotides: TGTGCCAGCAGCTGGAGCGGGAGAGGAAATACGCAGTATTTT. Its protein is CASSWSGRGNTQYF.

This clonotype came up a few times. This chain uses TRBV25-1 with TRBJ2-7, with D possibly being TRBD1 (5 bases). CDR1 MGHDK and CDR2 SYGVNS come from the germline V gene. Trimming removed 4 bases at V and 3 bases at J, with 19 bases between. This CDR3 has 16 residues. CDR3 residues: CASSGGGAAMGYEQYF. The DNA for the CDR3 is TGTGCCAGCAGTGGTGGTGGGGCGGCAATGGGCTACGAGCAGTACTTC.

The chain links TRBV20-1 to TRBJ2-1, with D tentatively TRBD2 (5 bases). Germline V gene lookup returns CDR1 DFQATT and CDR2 SNEGSKA (reference sequence). CDR3 size: 16 residues. V lost 1 base to trimming and J lost 1 base, with 14 bases between them. The CDR3 spells CSARVHGDFSYNEQFF. Here the CDR3 DNA reads TGCAGTGCTAGAGTGCACGGGGATTTTTCCTACAATGAGCAGTTCTTC.

This clonotype was counted between two and nine times. This chain joins TRBV7-2 and TRBJ2-1; 9 bases map to TRBD2. The CDR3 extends over 15 amino acids. V dropped 1 base and J dropped 7; count of bases not matched to a gene: 5. The V gene's germline CDR1 is SGHTA and CDR2 FQGNSA. The CDR3: CASSLVAGGGNEQFF. The CDR3 nucleotides read TGTGCCAGCAGCTTAGTTGCGGGAGGGGGGAATGAGCAGTTCTTC.

This chain connects TRBV9 to TRBJ2-1; TRBD2 matches 12 bases. CDR1 and CDR2 from the germline V gene are SGDLS and YYNGEE. The CDR3 consists of 13 residues. V was pared by 3 bases and J by 9 bases, with 1 base of the junction left unmatched. This chain's CDR3 is CASSASGRGEQFF. The CDR3 nucleotides read TGTGCCAGCAGCGCTAGCGGGAGGGGTGAGCAGTTCTTC.

The V call is TRBV20-1, the J call TRBJ2-3; 8 bases map to TRBD1. CDR1 and CDR2 (germline): DFQATT, SNEGSKA (reference sequence). The CDR3 length is 16 residues. V was clipped by 0 bases and J by 4 bases; unmatched bases: 9. CDR3 residues: CSARDLGRGHADTQYF. CDR3 in DNA: TGCAGTGCTAGAGATCTGGGCAGGGGGCATGCAGATACGCAGTATTTT.

The chain uses TRBV12-3 or TRBV12-4 and TRBJ1-4, with D perhaps matching TRBD1 (6 bases). With 7 bases removed from V and 13 bases from J, the gap between germline ends came to 16 bases. The CDR3 runs 12 residues. CDR3 sequence reads: CASNHRERVLFF. CDR3 nucleotides: TGTGCCAGCAACCACAGGGAAAGGGTACTGTTTTTT.